Shown below are 23 T cell receptor beta chains from a single sample sequenced in a study of T cells in Graves' hyperthyroidism and ophthalmopathy. Amplification yielded TCR beta CDR3 regions, with RNA transcripts as the source. HTBI primers were the set used in a first-round RT-PCR of the TCR CDR3. TCRdb re-derived calls from the multiplex PCR reads in MiXCR, one entry per CDR3 protein. This table holds some 510,000 distinct CDR3 sequences, just over 45% found once. The sample was peripheral blood or thyroid tissue (not recorded which). The origin of the receptors is a woman under 30 with Graves' hyperthyroidism.

This clonotype turned up a few times. The chain employs TRBV7-8 and TRBJ2-5, with 9 bases that match TRBD1. The CDR3 is 15 amino acids. V shed 4 bases and J 4 bases; nucleotides not matched to a gene: 7. The germline V gene encodes CDR1 SGHVS and CDR2 FQNEAQ. The CDR3 region has the DNA TGTGCCAGCAGCTCCCGGACAGGGGCGAGAGAGACCCAGTACTTC. Protein: CASSSRTGARETQYF.

To note about this clonotype: Germline is not matched at one junction end, which may reflect a read error. This chain links TRBV5-5 with TRBJ2-5; 7 nucleotides match TRBD2. The CDR3 length is 16 residues. Per the germline V gene, CDR1 is SGHKS and CDR2 is YYEKEE (reference sequence). DNA for the CDR3: TGCGCCAGCAGCCAAGAGATAGCGGGTCACCAAGAGACCCAGTACTTC. Translated, it gives CASSQEIAGHQETQYF.

The sample holds many counts of this clonotype. This chain uses TRBV15 with TRBJ1-4; possible D gene TRBD1, 5 bases. V was cut by 0 bases and J by 8 bases, with 13 bases left in between. In germline, CDR1 is LNHNV, CDR2 YYDKDF (reference sequence). This CDR3 comprises 15 residues. CDR3 sequence reads: CATSRDSGTWEKLFF. The DNA for the CDR3 is TGTGCCACCAGCAGAGACTCAGGGACCTGGGAAAAACTGTTTTTT.

This clonotype was detected only a few times. The rearrangement uses TRBV29-1 and TRBJ2-2, with 7 bases aligning to TRBD1. There are 15 residues in the CDR3. The germline gives CDR1 SQVTM, CDR2 ANQGSEA. V dropped 6 bases and J dropped 1; count of bases not matched to a gene: 8. For the CDR3, the DNA is TGCAGCGTAGCAGACAGGGTTAAGAACACCGGGGAGCTGTTTTTT. Translating gives CSVADRVKNTGELFF.

The chain uses TRBV7-6 and TRBJ2-7, with D hard to call. Germline-derived CDR1 and CDR2 are SGHVS and FNYEAQ. Trimming removed 5 bases at V and 3 bases at J, with 8 bases between. There are 12 residues in the CDR3. The CDR3 DNA sequence: TGTGCCAGCAGCCAAGATTACTACGAGCAGTACTTC. It codes for CASSQDYYEQYF.

This clonotype was picked up a small number of times. The chain is built from TRBV2 and TRBJ1-2; no clear D gene. The CDR3 covers 15 residues. V lost 6 bases and J lost 2, with 16 bases in between. Per the germline V gene, CDR1 is SNHLY and CDR2 is FYNNEI. The CDR3 coding sequence is TGTGCCAGCAGCCAATCCTTAACCCCAAACTATGGCTACACCTTC. It yields the protein CASSQSLTPNYGYTF.

Note on this clonotype: A much larger clone differs from this one at a single base, so this may be a read error. The chain combines TRBV19 with TRBJ2-2, with D maybe TRBD2 (6 bases). The CDR3 has 14 amino acids. Germline V lookup: CDR1 LNHDA, CDR2 SQIVND (reference sequence). Trimming shortened V by 7 bases and J by 1 base, and 10 bases separated the two germline ends. The CDR3 spells CASKGGGNTGELFF. CDR3 nucleotides: TGTGCCAGTAAGGGAGGAGGGAACACCGGGGAGCTGTTTTTT. Filled out from reference TRBV19 and TRBJ2-2, the complete variable domain reads DGGITQSPKYLFRKEGQNVTLSCEQNLNHDAMYWYRQDPGQGLRLIYYSQIVNDFQKGDIAEGYSVSREKKESFPLTVTSAQKNPTAFYLCASKGGGNTGELFFGEGSRLTVL.

In its sample, this clonotype was seen many times. The gene calls are TRBV29-1 and TRBJ1-2, with D unresolved. With 5 bases removed from V and 0 bases from J, the gap between germline ends came to 10 bases. CDR1 SQVTM and CDR2 ANQGSEA come from the germline V gene. This CDR3 has 13 amino acids. CDR3 in DNA: TGCAGCGTTCCCGCTCGCGCTAACTATGGCTACACCTTC. Translated: CSVPARANYGYTF.

Comments on this clonotype: At one boundary the junction diverges from the germline segment, which might be a read error. The chain links TRBV10-3 to TRBJ1-5; TRBD1 matches at 7 bases. This CDR3 has 15 residues. CDR1 is ENHRY and CDR2 is SYGVKD in the germline V gene. CDR3 sequence: CASSDPGQGDQPQHF. The CDR3 DNA reads as TGTGCCAGCAGTGATCCAGGGCAGGGGGATCAGCCCCAGCATTTT.

V gene TRBV20-1 combines with J gene TRBJ1-1; a weak D match, TRBD1 (6 bases). There are 14 residues in the CDR3. Per the germline V gene, CDR1 is DFQATT and CDR2 is SNEGSKA (reference sequence). Trimming left V 4 bases short and J 0 bases short, with 12 bases between. CDR3 residues: CSATEGHLNTEAFF. CDR3 nucleotides: TGCAGTGCTACTGAGGGACATCTGAACACTGAAGCTTTCTTT.

Many counts were recorded for this clonotype. The V call is TRBV20-1, the J call TRBJ2-5; D not resolved. CDR1 and CDR2 (germline): DFQATT, SNEGSKA (reference sequence). The V end was cut by 3 bases, the J end by 0 bases, with 2 bases between. This CDR3 has 11 residues. The CDR3 is CSARHQETQYF. The CDR3 DNA reads TGCAGTGCTAGGCACCAAGAGACCCAGTACTTC.

The rearrangement links TRBV2 to TRBJ2-5; D gene unclear. V gave up 5 bases and J gave up 2 bases, with 12 bases separating them. There are 14 residues in the CDR3. Germline CDR1 and CDR2: SNHLY and FYNNEI. CDR3: CASSLSTEQETQYF. The DNA for the CDR3 is TGTGCCAGCAGTTTAAGTACAGAACAAGAGACCCAGTACTTC.

The J gene is TRBJ2-5, the V gene TRBV7-2; weak D call: TRBD2 (6 bases). This CDR3 is 14 amino acids long. CDR1 is SGHTA and CDR2 is FQGNSA in the germline V gene. V lost 5 bases, J lost 4 bases, and 14 bases lay in between. Here the CDR3 DNA reads TGTGCCAGCAGCCAAGAAGGAGGGCCAGAGACCCAGTACTTC. Translating gives CASSQEGGPETQYF.

The genes are TRBV2 and TRBJ2-5; no reliable D call. From germline, CDR1 is SNHLY and CDR2 FYNNEI. V was trimmed by 4 bases and J by 5 bases, leaving 23 bases between them. There are 17 residues in the CDR3. CDR3 nucleotide sequence: TGTGCCAGCAGTGTGATGAGCTTCGGAGTGGATGTTGAGACCCAGTACTTC. It yields the protein CASSVMSFGVDVETQYF.

J is TRBJ2-7 and V is TRBV5-1, with 9 bases lining up with TRBD1. The CDR3 has 16 residues. The germline CDR1 and CDR2 sequences are SGHRS and YFSETQ. Losses at the gene ends were 4 bases for V and 5 bases for J; bases not matched to a gene: 13. CDR3 DNA: TGCGCCAGCAGCCGAGTCTTTGCGGGACAGGGAAACGAGCAGTACTTC. It specifies CASSRVFAGQGNEQYF.

This clonotype has at least ten counts. The chain links TRBV29-1 to TRBJ1-2, with no clear D. Trimming took 4 bases from V and 0 from J, leaving 9 bases between them. The CDR3 is made up of 13 amino acids. CDR1 is SQVTM and CDR2 is ANQGSEA in the germline V gene. The CDR3 region is CSVVPPANYGYTF. The DNA of the CDR3 is TGCAGCGTTGTTCCCCCAGCTAACTATGGCTACACCTTC.

This clonotype turned up a few times. The V and J genes are TRBV7-8 and TRBJ1-2; D remains unclear. Trimming took 5 bases from V and 3 from J, leaving 13 bases between them. The CDR3 is 14 residues long. Germline V CDR1 and CDR2: SGHVS, FQNEAQ. In DNA, the CDR3 is TGTGCCAGCAGCCGGACGGGAGGAGACTATGGCTACACCTTC. It yields the protein CASSRTGGDYGYTF. Drawing the rest from reference TRBV7-8 and TRBJ1-2, the complete variable domain is GAGVSQSPRYKVAKRGQDVALRCDPISGHVSLFWYQQALGQGPEFLTYFQNEAQLDKSGLPSDRFFAERPEGSVSTLKIQRTQQEDSAVYLCASSRTGGDYGYTFGSGTRLTVV.

With respect to this clonotype: Since the CDR3 does not end with the conserved phenylalanine or tryptophan, this likely comes from a read error. The DNA is left out, because the CDR3 cannot be placed on it with certainty; the CDR3 is given as TCRdb lists it. The chain employs TRBV6-4 and TRBJ1-6; the listed D gene, TRBD1, was not tested against the DNA. Germline-derived CDR1 and CDR2 are MRHNA and SNTAGT. The CDR3 sequence runs 9 residues, both termini included. CDR3 region: CASSDPGPY.

This clonotype has more than one count but fewer than ten. This rearrangement joins TRBV2 to TRBJ2-2; 7 bases align to TRBD1. Looked up from germline, CDR1 is SNHLY and CDR2 is FYNNEI. V trimming: 4 bases; J trimming: 1 base; junction bases outside the gene matches: 0. The CDR3 has 14 amino acids. DNA of the CDR3: TGTGCCAGCAGTGGGACAGGGAACACCGGGGAGCTGTTTTTT. The encoded protein is CASSGTGNTGELFF.

This clonotype was picked up a small number of times. The rearrangement uses TRBV6-5 and TRBJ2-7, with a possible D match to TRBD2 (6 bases). The CDR3 is 15 amino acids. The germline gives CDR1 MNHEY, CDR2 SVGAGI. Trimming removed 0 bases from V and 6 bases from J, with 15 bases in between. The CDR3 protein is CASSYSREEAGEQYF. CDR3 DNA: TGTGCCAGCAGTTACTCGAGGGAGGAAGCTGGCGAGCAGTACTTC.

The V and J genes are TRBV10-2 and TRBJ2-7; 9 bases match TRBD1. With 6 bases clipped from V and 1 base from J, the junction kept 10 bases outside the gene matches. Germline V CDR1 and CDR2: WSHSY, SAAADI. The CDR3 runs 16 residues. CDR3 coding DNA: TGCGCCAGCAGCCGACAAAGGACAGGGGCATCCTACGAGCAGTACTTC. Translated, it gives CASSRQRTGASYEQYF.

This clonotype was seen a handful of times. The chain links TRBV9 to TRBJ2-7, with TRBD2 matching 9 bases. V lost 0 bases, J lost 7 bases, and 14 bases stayed unmatched. Germline lookup yields CDR1 SGDLS and CDR2 YYNGEE. The CDR3 runs to 17 residues. The CDR3 sequence: CASSVDSGAGGPWEQYF. The CDR3 nucleotides read TGTGCCAGCAGCGTAGATAGTGGGGCGGGAGGGCCGTGGGAGCAGTACTTC.

This clonotype was found a few times. The chain recombines TRBV5-5 with TRBJ2-7, with 8 nucleotides matching TRBD2. J gave up 2 bases and V 5 bases, and 6 bases lay outside the gene matches. The germline V gene has CDR1 SGHKS and CDR2 YYEKEE (reference sequence). The CDR3 has 14 amino acids. The chain's CDR3 is CASRGPGLAYEQYF. Written as DNA, the CDR3 is TGTGCCAGCAGGGGGCCGGGACTAGCCTACGAGCAGTACTTC.